This T cell receptor (beta chain) is drawn from a study of control samples from healthy donors and cancer patients. Libraries were prepared by immunoSEQ multiplex PCR; TCRdb keeps only in-frame clonotypes and omits some of them. The repertoire consists of 69,000 or so clones, with about 94% occurring once and the leading ten covering approximately 3%. CDR3 size: 15 residues. Trimming took 2 bases from V and 5 from J, leaving 16 bases between them. The TCR originated in a woman in her thirties in good health. Sequences were obtained from blood. This chain uses TRBV23-1 with TRBJ2-7, with D maybe TRBD2 (5 bases). TRBV23-1 is an ORF, and what it does is uncertain. The CDR3 loop reads CASSQPPGLSDEQYV. The CDR3 DNA follows: TGCGCCAGCAGTCAACCCCCCGGACTGTCTGACGAGCAGTACGTC.